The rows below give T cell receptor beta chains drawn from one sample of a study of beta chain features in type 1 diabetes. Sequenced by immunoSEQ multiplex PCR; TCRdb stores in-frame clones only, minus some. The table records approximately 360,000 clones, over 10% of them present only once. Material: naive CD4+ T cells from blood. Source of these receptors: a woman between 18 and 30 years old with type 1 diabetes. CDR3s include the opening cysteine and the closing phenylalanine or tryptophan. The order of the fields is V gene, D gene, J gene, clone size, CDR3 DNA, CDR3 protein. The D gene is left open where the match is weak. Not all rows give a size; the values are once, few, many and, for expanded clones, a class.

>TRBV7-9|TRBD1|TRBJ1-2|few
TGTGCCAGCAGCCCGACAGGGGATGGCTACACCTTC
CASSPTGDGYTF
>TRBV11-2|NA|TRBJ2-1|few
TGTGCCAGCAGCTTAGCTTCTGAGCAGTTCTTC
CASSLASEQFF
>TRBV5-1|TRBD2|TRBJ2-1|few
TGCGCCAGCAGCTCCCTAGCGGGGTCCCTCTACAATGAGCAGTTCTTC
CASSSLAGSLYNEQFF
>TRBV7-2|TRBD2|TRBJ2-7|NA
TGTGCCAGCAAACTGCGCGGGGGATACCCTTACGAGCAGTACTTC
CASKLRGGYPYEQYF
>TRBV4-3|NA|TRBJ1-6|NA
TGCGCCAGCAGCCAAGTTAGGGCAGGGGATTCACCCCTCCACTTT
CASSQVRAGDSPLHF
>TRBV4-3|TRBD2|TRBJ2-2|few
TGCGCCAGCAGCCAATTATTAGCGGGGGGCACGAACACCGGGGAGCTGTTTTTT
CASSQLLAGGTNTGELFF
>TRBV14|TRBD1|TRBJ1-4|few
TGTGCCAGCAGCCACAAGACAGGGAATGAAAAACTGTTTTTT
CASSHKTGNEKLFF
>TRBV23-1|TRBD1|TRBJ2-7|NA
TGCGCCAGCAGTCCTAGTTCCGGGACAGGGAAGTACGAGCAGTACTTC
CASSPSSGTGKYEQYF
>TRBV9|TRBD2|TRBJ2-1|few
TGTGCCAGCAGCGTAGGTGTAGCGGGGGGCGATGAGCAGTTCTTC
CASSVGVAGGDEQFF
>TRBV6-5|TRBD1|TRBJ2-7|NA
TGTGCCAGCAGTTACCGAACCGGACAGGGAGGCTACGAGCAGTACTTC
CASSYRTGQGGYEQYF
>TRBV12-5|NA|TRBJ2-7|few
TGTGCTAGTGGTTTGGCCGTCCTAGGTCACGAGCAGTACTTC
CASGLAVLGHEQYF
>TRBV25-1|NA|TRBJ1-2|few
TGTGCCAGCAGTGAATCCGGGGTGGGCTATGGCTACACCTTC
CASSESGVGYGYTF
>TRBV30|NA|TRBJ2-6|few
TGTGCCTGGGCTAAGACTGGGGCCAACGTCCTGACTTTC
CAWAKTGANVLTF
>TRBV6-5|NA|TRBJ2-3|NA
TGTGCCAGCAGTTGGGGGGTTACTGGGGGTACGCAGTATTTT
CASSWGVTGGTQYF
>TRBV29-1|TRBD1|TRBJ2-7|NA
TGCAGTATAGTTCGGGACAGGGAATACGAGCAGTACTTC
CSIVRDREYEQYF